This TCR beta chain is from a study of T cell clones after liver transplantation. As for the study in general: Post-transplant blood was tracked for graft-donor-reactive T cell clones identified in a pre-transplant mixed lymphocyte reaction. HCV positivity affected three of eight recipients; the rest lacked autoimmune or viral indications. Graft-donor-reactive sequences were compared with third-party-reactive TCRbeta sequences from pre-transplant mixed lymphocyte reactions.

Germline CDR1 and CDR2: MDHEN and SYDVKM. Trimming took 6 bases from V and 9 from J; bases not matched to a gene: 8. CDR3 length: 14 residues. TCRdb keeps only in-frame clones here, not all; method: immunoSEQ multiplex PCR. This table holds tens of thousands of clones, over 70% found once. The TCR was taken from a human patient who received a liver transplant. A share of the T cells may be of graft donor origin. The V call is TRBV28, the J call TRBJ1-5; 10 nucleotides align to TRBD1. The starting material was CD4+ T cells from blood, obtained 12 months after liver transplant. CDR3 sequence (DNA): TGTGCCAGCAGCTTAGACAGGGGGCTCCGGCCCCAGCATTTT. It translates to CASSLDRGLRPQHF.